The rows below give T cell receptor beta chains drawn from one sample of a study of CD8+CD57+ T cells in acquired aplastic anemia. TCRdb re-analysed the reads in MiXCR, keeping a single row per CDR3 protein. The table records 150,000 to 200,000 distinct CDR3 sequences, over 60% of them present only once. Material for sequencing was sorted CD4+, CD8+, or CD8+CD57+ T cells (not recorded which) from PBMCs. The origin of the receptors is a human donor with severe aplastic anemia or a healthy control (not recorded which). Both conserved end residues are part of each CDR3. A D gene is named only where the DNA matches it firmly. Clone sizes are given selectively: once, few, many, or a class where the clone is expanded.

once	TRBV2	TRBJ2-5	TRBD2	TGTGCCAGCACTGGACTAGTGCCCACCCAGTACTTC	CASTGLVPTQYF
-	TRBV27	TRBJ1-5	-	TGTGCCAGCAGTTTCGAGGGTTTGGGGCAGCCCCAGCATTTT	CASSFEGLGQPQHF
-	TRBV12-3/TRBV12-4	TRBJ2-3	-	TGTGCCAGCAGTTCCACCGCCGCGCGGGCAGATACGCAGTATTTT	CASSSTAARADTQYF
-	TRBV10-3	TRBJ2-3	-	TGTGCCATCGCCCCGGACCGGACAGATACGCAGTATTTT	CAIAPDRTDTQYF
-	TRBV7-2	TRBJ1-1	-	TGTGCCAGCACATCAGGGAGGAGGACCGAAGCTTTCTTT	CASTSGRRTEAFF
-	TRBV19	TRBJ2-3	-	TGTGCCAGTAGTATTGGACGGCCTAGCACAGATACGCAGTATTTT	CASSIGRPSTDTQYF
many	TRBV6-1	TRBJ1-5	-	TGTGCCAGCAGTTCCGATTGGGGGGGAGGTCAGCCCCAGCATTTT	CASSSDWGGGQPQHF
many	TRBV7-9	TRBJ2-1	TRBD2	TGTGCCAGCAGCTTAGTACTAGCGCATGAGCAGTTCTTC	CASSLVLAHEQFF
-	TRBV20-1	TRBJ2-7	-	TGCAGTGCCAACTACAGGGCGGGCTACGAGCAGTACTTC	CSANYRAGYEQYF
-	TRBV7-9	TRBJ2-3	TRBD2	TGTGCCAGCAGCAAGACTAGCGGGGAGGCAGATACGCAGTATTTT	CASSKTSGEADTQYF
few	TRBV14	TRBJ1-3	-	TGTGCCAGCAGTCCACTGAGCTCTGGAAACACCATATATTTT	CASSPLSSGNTIYF
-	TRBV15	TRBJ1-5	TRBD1	TGTGCCACCAGCAGAAAGGGGACAGGGTATAGCAATCAGCCCCAGCATTTT	CATSRKGTGYSNQPQHF
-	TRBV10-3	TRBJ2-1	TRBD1	TGTGCCATCCGGACAGGGGGCTACAATGAGCAGTTCTTC	CAIRTGGYNEQFF
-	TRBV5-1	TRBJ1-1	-	TGCGCCAGCAGCTTGGGCCACAATCTGAACACTGAAGCTTTCTTT	CASSLGHNLNTEAFF
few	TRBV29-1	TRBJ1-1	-	TGCAGCGTTGAAGGAGTTGACGGACAGCTAGCAGCTTTCTTT	CSVEGVDGQLAAFF
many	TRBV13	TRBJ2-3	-	TGTGCCAGCAGCGAGCTCACAGATACGCAGTATTTT	CASSELTDTQYF
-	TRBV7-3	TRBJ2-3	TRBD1	TGCGCCAGCAGCCAGGGACAGGCTAGCACAGATACGCGGTATTTT	CASSQGQASTDTRYF
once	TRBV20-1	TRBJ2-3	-	TGCAGTGCTAGAAGTTGGGACAGCACAGATACGCAGTATTTT	CSARSWDSTDTQYF
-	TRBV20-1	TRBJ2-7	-	TGCAGTGCTCAGGCCGCCTCCTACGAGCAGTACTTC	CSAQAASYEQYF
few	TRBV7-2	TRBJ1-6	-	TGTGCCAGCAGCTTAGGACACAGTAATTCACCCCTCCACTTT	CASSLGHSNSPLHF
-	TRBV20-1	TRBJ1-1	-	TGCAGTGCTAGAGAGCGGGGGAACACTGAAGCTTTCTTT	CSARERGNTEAFF
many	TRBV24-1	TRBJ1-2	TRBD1	TGTGCCACCAGTGATTTCGACCTCCGACAGGGGGGTAACTATGGCTACACCTTC	CATSDFDLRQGGNYGYTF
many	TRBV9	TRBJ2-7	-	TGTGCCAGCAGCGCTGCGGACGTCTACGAGCAGTACTTC	CASSAADVYEQYF
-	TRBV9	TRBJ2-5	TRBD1	TGTGCCAGCAGCTCGCGGACAGGTGGGCAAGAGACCCAGTACTTC	CASSSRTGGQETQYF
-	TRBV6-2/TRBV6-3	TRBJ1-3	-	TGTGCCAGCAGCCCTATATCCGGGACGCGGGGAAACACCATATATTTT	CASSPISGTRGNTIYF
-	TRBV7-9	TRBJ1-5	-	TGTGCCAGCAGTGAAGCTAGCGACAGAAGCAATCAGCCCCAGCATTTT	CASSEASDRSNQPQHF
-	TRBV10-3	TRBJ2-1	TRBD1	TGTGCCATCCGGACAGGAGAGGGGAATGAGCAGTTCTTC	CAIRTGEGNEQFF
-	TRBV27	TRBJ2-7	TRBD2	TGTGCCAGCAGGGAGGGACTAGCGAACTACGAGCAGTACTTC	CASREGLANYEQYF
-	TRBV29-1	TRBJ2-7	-	TGCAGCGTTGAATTATCCTACGAGCAGTACTTC	CSVELSYEQYF
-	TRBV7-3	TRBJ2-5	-	TGTGCCAGCAGCCAGCCGTACAGGGAACAAGAGACCCAGTACTTC	CASSQPYREQETQYF
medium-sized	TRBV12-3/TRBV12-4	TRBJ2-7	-	TGTGCCAGCAGCCTAGGATACGAGCAGTACTTC	CASSLGYEQYF
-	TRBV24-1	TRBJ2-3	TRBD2	TGTGCCACCAGTGAGACTAGCGGGAGTCGAACGGCAGATACGCAGTATTTT	CATSETSGSRTADTQYF
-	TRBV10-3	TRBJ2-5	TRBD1	TGTGCCATCAGTGATCCAGGACAGGGGGCAAAAGAGACCCAGTACTTC	CAISDPGQGAKETQYF
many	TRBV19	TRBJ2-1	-	TGTGCCAGTAGTATAAGTCCTCTCAATGAGCAGTTCTTC	CASSISPLNEQFF
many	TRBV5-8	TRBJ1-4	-	TGTGCCAGCAGCTCGATGGAGGGGGGGACAACTAATGAAAAACTGTTTTTT	CASSSMEGGTTNEKLFF
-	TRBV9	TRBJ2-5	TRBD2	TGTGCCAGCAGCGGCTCCGGGACTATTCTTGCAGAGACCCAGTACTTC	CASSGSGTILAETQYF
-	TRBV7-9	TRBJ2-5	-	TGTGCCAGCAGCTTAGAGGGGAGAGGGGCCCAGGAGACCCAGTACTTC	CASSLEGRGAQETQYF